This passage covers 22 T cell receptor beta chains from one sample sequenced in a study of regulatory T cells in long-lasting Graves disease. Library construction for TCR beta used iRepertoire HTBI primers and Arm-PCR of CDR3 regions. One entry per CDR3 protein results from TCRdb running MiXCR on the multiplex PCR reads. Of fewer than 450,000 distinct CDR3 sequences in the sample, 15% were seen once. Time point in this sample: newly diagnosed GD, antithyroid drugs for less than 3 months. The TCR library used RNA extracted from PBMCs. The data were also submitted as part of a second study, on T cells in Graves' hyperthyroidism and ophthalmopathy.

This specimen consisted of peripheral blood mononuclear cells (PBMCs), obtained at new diagnosis, from a patient treated with antithyroid drugs. The receptor set was obtained from a woman aged 40 to 50 with Graves disease.

This clonotype was counted many times. This chain links TRBV28 with TRBJ2-2; TRBD1 matches 7 bases. This CDR3 has 15 amino acids. CDR1 is MDHEN, CDR2 SYDVKM, per germline. Trimming at V came to 6 bases and at J to 4 bases, leaving 8 bases not matched to a gene. The CDR3, as DNA: TGTGCCAGCAGGGTACAGGGGCTCGGCACCGGGGAGCTGTTTTTT. It yields the protein CASRVQGLGTGELFF.

The table lists this clonotype with many counts. This chain joins TRBV28 and TRBJ1-2, with 7 bases identical to TRBD1. Germline values: CDR1 MDHEN, CDR2 SYDVKM. CDR3 length equals 16 residues. Trimming removed 5 bases from V and 4 bases from J; junction bases left unmatched: 13. This chain's CDR3 is CASSPNSRGLIYGYTF. The CDR3 DNA sequence: TGTGCCAGCAGTCCGAACTCGAGGGGGCTAATCTATGGCTACACCTTC.

This clonotype appeared a few times. The chain carries TRBV6-5 and TRBJ2-7, with TRBD1 identical over 10 bases. CDR1 is MNHEY, CDR2 SVGAGI, per germline. V lost 0 bases to trimming and J lost 2 bases; unmatched junction nucleotides: 4. The CDR3 consists of 16 residues. The CDR3 sequence: CASSYSMGQGTYEQYF. The DNA of the CDR3 is TGTGCCAGCAGTTACTCGATGGGACAGGGGACCTACGAGCAGTACTTC.

The CDR3 DNA is TGTGCCAGCAGCCCCAGGACTAGCGGGAGTCGGAATGAGCAGTTCTTC. Its protein is CASSPRTSGSRNEQFF. The chain joins TRBV7-3 to TRBJ2-1, with 13 bases that match TRBD2. The CDR3 sequence is 16 residues long. Germline loops: CDR1 SGHTA, CDR2 FQGTGA. The V segment lost 5 bases and the J segment 7 bases; nucleotides outside the gene matches: 8.

This clonotype was counted ten times or more. The chain is built from TRBV3-1 and TRBJ2-5; 8 bases fit TRBD2. Germline V CDR1 and CDR2: LGHDT, YNNKEL (reference sequence). V trimming: 4 bases; J trimming: 3 bases; junction bases outside the gene matches: 10. The CDR3 sequence is 16 residues long. CDR3 sequence: CASSRRASGLEETQYF. In DNA form, the CDR3 reads TGTGCCAGCAGCCGGAGGGCTAGCGGGTTGGAAGAGACCCAGTACTTC.

This clonotype has at least ten counts. The J gene is TRBJ1-2, the V gene TRBV11-2, with no clear D. CDR1 and CDR2 from the germline V gene are SGHAT and FQNNGV. Trimming shortened V by 2 bases and J by 3 bases, and 13 bases separated the two germline ends. CDR3 length: 15 amino acids. The CDR3 protein is CASSLSGSPYYGYTF. The DNA of the CDR3 is TGTGCCAGCAGCTTATCGGGCAGTCCTTACTATGGCTACACCTTC.

This clonotype was counted many times. The V call is TRBV24-1, the J call TRBJ2-2; weak D call: TRBD1 (6 bases). This CDR3 has 18 amino acids. V dropped 7 bases and J dropped 7 bases, with 27 bases sitting between them. Germline CDR1 reads KGHDR; CDR2 reads SFDVKD. CDR3 in amino acids: CATRRERQAPMFCGELFF. The DNA of the CDR3 is TGTGCCACCAGGAGAGAGAGACAGGCTCCGATGTTCTGCGGGGAGCTGTTTTTT.

V usage is TRBV30 and J usage is TRBJ1-1, with 7 bases fitting TRBD1. The length of the CDR3 is 16 residues. Germline values: CDR1 GTSNPN, CDR2 SVGIG (reference sequence). J lost 4 bases, V lost 0 bases, and 11 bases had no gene match. CDR3 DNA: TGTGCCTGGAGTGTACCGAAGACAGGGAAACGCACTGAAGCTTTCTTT. Its protein is CAWSVPKTGKRTEAFF.

With regard to this clonotype: A much larger clone is a single base away; this may be a read error. The rearrangement uses TRBV6-2 or TRBV6-3 and TRBJ1-1, with D uncertain. Per the germline V gene, CDR1 is MNHEY and CDR2 is SVGEGT. This CDR3 region has 13 residues. V was pared by 6 bases and J by 1 base, with 9 bases between. This CDR3 reads CASSALPNTEAFF. In nucleotides, the CDR3 is TGTGCCAGCAGCGCACTACCGAACACTGAAGCTTTCTTT.

This chain uses TRBV6-5 with TRBJ2-7; either TRBD1 or TRBD2 may fit D (5 bases each). The V end lost 2 bases, the J end lost 3 bases, and 14 bases lay between the germline ends. Germline V CDR1 and CDR2: MNHEY, SVGAGI. The CDR3 extends over 15 amino acids. The CDR3 DNA follows: TGTGCCAGCAGTTACCCCCGGGACCAGAGCTACGAGCAGTACTTC. Translating gives CASSYPRDQSYEQYF.

V usage is TRBV2 and J usage is TRBJ2-1; D is possibly TRBD1 or TRBD2 (5 bases each). The closer fit of TRBJ2-5 to the DNA end suggests the J call may be wrong. CDR3 length: 12 residues. The germline V gene encodes CDR1 SNHLY and CDR2 FYNNEI. DNA for the CDR3: TGTGCCGGGGGTCTGCGGGAAGAGACCCAGTACTTC. Its protein product is CAGGLREETQYF.

The chain employs TRBV5-1 and TRBJ2-3, with D perhaps matching TRBD1 (5 bases). The germline CDR1 and CDR2 sequences are SGHRS and YFSETQ. V lost 3 bases and J lost 2, with 7 bases in between. The CDR3 covers 13 residues. The CDR3 coding sequence is TGCGCCAGCAGCTCCAGGGTCACAGATACGCAGTATTTT. It encodes CASSSRVTDTQYF.

This clonotype was counted at least ten times. V and J are TRBV6-1 and TRBJ1-5, with 7 bases lining up with TRBD1. The CDR3 is 16 residues long. J was trimmed by 2 bases and V by 5 bases; bases with no gene match: 9. CDR1 and CDR2 (germline): MNHNS, SASEGT. The CDR3 reads CASSRQGVFGNQPQHF. The CDR3 DNA is TGTGCCAGCAGTCGACAGGGTGTTTTCGGCAATCAGCCCCAGCATTTT.

This clonotype was detected many times. J is TRBJ2-3 and V is TRBV7-9; 9 nucleotides match TRBD1. CDR3 length: 15 residues. CDR1 SEHNR and CDR2 FQNEAQ come from the germline V gene (reference sequence). The trim removed 5 bases at V and 3 bases at J, leaving 6 bases unmatched. The DNA for the CDR3 is TGTGCCAGCAGCCCTACAGGGGGCGGGACAGATACGCAGTATTTT. This codes for CASSPTGGGTDTQYF.

This clonotype was counted between two and nine times. J is TRBJ1-1 and V is TRBV30; D gene unclear. Trimming removed 2 bases from V and 3 bases from J, with 16 bases in between. The CDR3 sequence is 15 residues long. From germline, CDR1 is GTSNPN and CDR2 SVGIG (reference sequence). CDR3 protein: CAWSPIFLGDTEAFF. The CDR3 DNA reads TGTGCCTGGAGTCCGATATTCCTCGGGGACACTGAAGCTTTCTTT. The whole variable domain, remainder taken from reference TRBV30 and TRBJ1-1, is SQTIHQWPATLVQPVGSPLSLECTVEGTSNPNLYWYRQAAGRGLQLLFYSVGIGQISSEVPQNLSASRPQDRQFILSSKKLLLSDSGFYLCAWSPIFLGDTEAFFGQGTRLTVV.

This clonotype was seen at least ten times. This chain uses TRBV6-2 or TRBV6-3 with TRBJ2-2; D unresolved. V lost 2 bases and J lost 8, with 9 bases in between. This CDR3 contains 13 residues. Germline assignment: CDR1 MNHEY and CDR2 SVGEGT. CDR3 DNA sequence: TGTGCCAGCAGTTACCTCGCTGGAGGGGAGCTGTTTTTT. Its translation: CASSYLAGGELFF.

On this clonotype itself: A much larger clone differs from this one at a single base, so this may be a read error. The rearrangement uses TRBV18 and TRBJ1-1; D not resolved. V was shortened by 6 bases and J by 7 bases, with 15 bases between the two germline ends. Germline V lookup: CDR1 KGHSH, CDR2 LQKENI. CDR3 size: 13 residues. Here the CDR3 DNA reads TGTGCCAGCTCGGGAGGCGGACGGTGTGAAGCTTTCTTT. Amino acids: CASSGGGRCEAFF.

The rearrangement links TRBV5-1 to TRBJ1-4, with a possible D match to TRBD1 (5 bases). Trimming took off 4 bases at V and 0 bases at J, with 13 bases between the two ends. The germline CDR1 and CDR2 sequences are SGHRS and YFSETQ. The CDR3 runs to 16 residues. CDR3 sequence reads: CASSPVGGATNEKLFF. The DNA for the CDR3 is TGCGCCAGCAGCCCCGTGGGGGGGGCAACTAATGAAAAACTGTTTTTT.

The V and J genes are TRBV19 and TRBJ2-1; TRBD1 matches 7 bases. Germline V gene data show CDR1 as LNHDA and CDR2 as SQIVND (reference sequence). This CDR3 has 13 amino acids. J gave up 9 bases and V 7 bases, and 9 bases lay outside the gene matches. The CDR3 DNA is TGTGCCAGTAAAGGCCTAGCAGGGGGTGAGCAGTTCTTC. Translated, it gives CASKGLAGGEQFF.

This clonotype was recorded a few times. The genes are TRBV7-6 and TRBJ2-6; weak D call: TRBD2 (5 bases). There are 16 residues in the CDR3. The V end lost 2 bases, the J end lost 3 bases, and 11 bases lay between the germline ends. Germline CDR1 and CDR2: SGHVS and FNYEAQ. CDR3 DNA sequence: TGTGCCAGCAGCTTATTTGAGGGCGTTGGGGCCAACGTCCTGACTTTC. Translation gives CASSLFEGVGANVLTF.

This clonotype was counted many times. V gene TRBV7-2 combines with J gene TRBJ2-3; the match to TRBD2 covers 8 bases. The CDR3 totals 14 residues. With V trimmed by 5 bases and J by 7 bases, 8 bases remained unmatched. The germline V gene has CDR1 SGHTA and CDR2 FQGNSA. The DNA of the CDR3 is TGTGCCAGCAGCCCCGATCGGGGGGGACATACGCAGTATTTT. Amino acids: CASSPDRGGHTQYF.

This clonotype was recorded at least ten times. This chain connects TRBV5-1 to TRBJ1-2, with D possibly matching TRBD1 (5 bases). Germline CDR1 SGHRS, CDR2 YFSETQ. CDR3 length: 16 amino acids. V was cut by 0 bases and J by 0 bases, with 12 bases left in between. The CDR3 loop reads CASSLDFRATNYGYTF. In DNA, the CDR3 is TGCGCCAGCAGCTTGGATTTCAGGGCTACTAACTATGGCTACACCTTC.